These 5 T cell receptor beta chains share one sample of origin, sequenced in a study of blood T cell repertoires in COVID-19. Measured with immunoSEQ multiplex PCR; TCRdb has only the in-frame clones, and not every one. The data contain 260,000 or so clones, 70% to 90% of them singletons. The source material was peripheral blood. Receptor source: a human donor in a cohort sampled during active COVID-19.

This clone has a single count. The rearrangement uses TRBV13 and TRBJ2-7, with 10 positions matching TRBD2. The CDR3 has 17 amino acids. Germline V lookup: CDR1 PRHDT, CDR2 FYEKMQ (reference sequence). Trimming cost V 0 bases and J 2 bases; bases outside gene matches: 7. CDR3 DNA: TGTGCCAGCAGCTTAGGTCTGGGACTAGCGAAAACCTACGAGCAGTACTTC. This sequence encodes CASSLGLGLAKTYEQYF.

DNA of the CDR3: TGCGCCAGCAGCCAGGACAGGGCTGACTATGGCTACACCTTC. Translation: CASSQDRADYGYTF. This chain uses TRBV4-3 with TRBJ1-2; 8 bases are shared with TRBD1. Trimming took 3 bases from V and 3 from J; bases not matched to a gene: 3. From germline, CDR1 is LGHNA and CDR2 YSLEER. The CDR3 spans 14 residues.

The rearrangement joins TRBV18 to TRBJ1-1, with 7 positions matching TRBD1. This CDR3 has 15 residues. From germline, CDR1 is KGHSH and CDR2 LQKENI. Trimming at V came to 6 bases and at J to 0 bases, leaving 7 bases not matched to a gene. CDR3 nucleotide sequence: TGTGCCAGCTCGAGTAAGGGGGCGCTGAACACTGAAGCTTTCTTT. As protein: CASSSKGALNTEAFF. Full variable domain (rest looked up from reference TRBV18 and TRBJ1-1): NAGVMQNPRHLVRRRGQEARLRCSPMKGHSHVYWYRQLPEEGLKFMVYLQKENIIDESGMPKERFSAEFPKEGPSILRIQQVVRGDSAAYFCASSSKGALNTEAFFGQGTRLTVV.

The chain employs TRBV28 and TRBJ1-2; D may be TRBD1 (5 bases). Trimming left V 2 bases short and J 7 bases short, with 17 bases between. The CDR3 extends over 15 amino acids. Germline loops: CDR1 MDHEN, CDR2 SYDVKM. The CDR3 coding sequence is TGTGCCAGCAGTTTACTCCAGGGTCAAAGGGTTGGCTACACCTTC. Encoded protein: CASSLLQGQRVGYTF.

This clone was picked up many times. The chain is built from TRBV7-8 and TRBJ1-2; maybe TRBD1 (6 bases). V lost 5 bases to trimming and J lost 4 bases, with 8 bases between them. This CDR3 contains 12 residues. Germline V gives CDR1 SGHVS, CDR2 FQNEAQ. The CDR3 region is CASSQTGYGYTF. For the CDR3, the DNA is TGTGCCAGCAGCCAGACAGGCTATGGCTACACCTTC.